The 10 T cell receptor beta chains below come from one sample, sequenced in a study of T cells in Graves' hyperthyroidism and ophthalmopathy. What was amplified from RNA transcripts were TCR beta CDR3 regions. The TCR CDR3 was amplified in a first-round RT-PCR using the HTBI primer set. TCRdb used MiXCR to reprocess the multiplex PCR reads, holding one entry per CDR3 protein. Of over 450,000 distinct CDR3 sequences in the sample, roughly an eighth were seen once. The specimen was blood. These receptors all stem from a woman aged 18-30 years with Graves' hyperthyroidism.

The sample holds a few counts of this clonotype. The chain joins TRBV12-3 or TRBV12-4 to TRBJ2-4; TRBD2 aligns across 7 bases. The length of the CDR3 is 13 residues. The V gene end was trimmed by 7 bases and the J gene end by 1 base; junction bases not matched to a gene: 1. The CDR3: CASIGGAKNIQYF. In DNA form, the CDR3 reads TGTGCCAGCATCGGGGGGGCCAAAAACATTCAGTACTTC.

The table lists this clonotype with many counts. This rearrangement joins TRBV3-1 to TRBJ2-1; 7 positions match TRBD2. This CDR3 comprises 15 residues. J was trimmed by 1 base and V by 0 bases; bases with no gene match: 0. Germline V gene lookup returns CDR1 LGHDT and CDR2 YNNKEL (reference sequence). The CDR3 DNA follows: TGTGCCAGCAGCCAAGACGGGGGGTCCTACAATGAGCAGTTCTTC. Amino acids: CASSQDGGSYNEQFF.

This clonotype was seen repeatedly, ten times or more. J is TRBJ1-2 and V is TRBV7-3; the match to TRBD1 covers 11 bases. V trimming: 5 bases; J trimming: 6 bases; junction bases outside the gene matches: 8. CDR3 size: 15 residues. Per the germline V gene, CDR1 is SGHTA and CDR2 is FQGTGA. CDR3 bases: TGTGCCAGCAGCCTGCGGACAGGGGGCATGGATGGCTACACCTTC. Translating gives CASSLRTGGMDGYTF.

This sequence joins TRBV19 and TRBJ1-5; a possible D gene is TRBD1 (6 bases). The CDR3 is 15 residues long. Per the germline V gene, CDR1 is LNHDA and CDR2 is SQIVND (reference sequence). The V and J ends lost 4 bases and 8 bases respectively, with 18 bases between them. CDR3 protein: CASSSGQSPSEPQHF. CDR3 DNA: TGTGCCAGTAGTAGTGGACAGAGTCCAAGTGAGCCCCAGCATTTT.

This chain uses TRBV9 with TRBJ2-3, with 7 nucleotides matching TRBD1. The CDR3 has 16 residues. The germline CDR1 and CDR2 sequences are SGDLS and YYNGEE. J lost 3 bases, V lost 5 bases, and 12 bases had no gene match. The CDR3 DNA sequence: TGTGCCAGCAGTACGACAGGGCTAGGGGAGACAGATACGCAGTATTTT. Its protein product is CASSTTGLGETDTQYF.

This clonotype was observed at least ten times. The DNA of the CDR3 is TGTGCCAGCAGTTTTGCGGACTCTGGAAACACCATATATTTT. As protein: CASSFADSGNTIYF. The chain employs TRBV12-3 or TRBV12-4 and TRBJ1-3; D uncertain. V gave up 3 bases and J gave up 0 bases, with 6 bases separating them. This CDR3 has 14 amino acids.

The CDR3 is CASSMGAPVRQETQYF. CDR3 bases: TGTGCCAGTAGTATGGGGGCCCCGGTGAGACAAGAGACCCAGTACTTC. The chain recombines TRBV19 with TRBJ2-5, with TRBD1 as a possible D gene (6 bases). This CDR3 contains 16 residues. V was shortened by 3 bases and J by 2 bases, with 16 bases between the two germline ends. CDR1 and CDR2 from the germline V gene are LNHDA and SQIVND (reference sequence).

The chain combines TRBV6-5 with TRBJ2-4; D is unresolved. The CDR3 sequence is 15 residues long. Germline CDR1 is MNHEY and CDR2 is SVGAGI. The germline V and J ends were trimmed by 0 bases and 7 bases, with 13 bases remaining between them. The CDR3 nucleotides read TGTGCCAGCAGTTACTCGTCCCCAGTTGAGAACATTCAGTACTTC. Protein: CASSYSSPVENIQYF.

This clonotype was seen at least ten times. The chain joins TRBV28 to TRBJ1-5, with unresolved D. This CDR3 contains 14 residues. CDR1 and CDR2 from the germline V gene are MDHEN and SYDVKM. V gave up 6 bases and J gave up 1 base, with 10 bases separating them. The CDR3 region is CASRGSLSNQPQHF. The CDR3 nucleotides read TGTGCCAGCAGGGGCAGCTTGAGCAATCAGCCCCAGCATTTT.

This clonotype was found many times. This chain links TRBV14 with TRBJ2-7; 11 bases align to TRBD1. The CDR3 runs to 13 residues. J lost 5 bases, V lost 6 bases, and 3 bases had no gene match. CDR1 SGHDN and CDR2 FVKESK come from the germline V gene. The CDR3 nucleotides are TGTGCCAGCAGGCGGACAGGGGGCCACGAGCAGTACTTC. Translated: CASRRTGGHEQYF.